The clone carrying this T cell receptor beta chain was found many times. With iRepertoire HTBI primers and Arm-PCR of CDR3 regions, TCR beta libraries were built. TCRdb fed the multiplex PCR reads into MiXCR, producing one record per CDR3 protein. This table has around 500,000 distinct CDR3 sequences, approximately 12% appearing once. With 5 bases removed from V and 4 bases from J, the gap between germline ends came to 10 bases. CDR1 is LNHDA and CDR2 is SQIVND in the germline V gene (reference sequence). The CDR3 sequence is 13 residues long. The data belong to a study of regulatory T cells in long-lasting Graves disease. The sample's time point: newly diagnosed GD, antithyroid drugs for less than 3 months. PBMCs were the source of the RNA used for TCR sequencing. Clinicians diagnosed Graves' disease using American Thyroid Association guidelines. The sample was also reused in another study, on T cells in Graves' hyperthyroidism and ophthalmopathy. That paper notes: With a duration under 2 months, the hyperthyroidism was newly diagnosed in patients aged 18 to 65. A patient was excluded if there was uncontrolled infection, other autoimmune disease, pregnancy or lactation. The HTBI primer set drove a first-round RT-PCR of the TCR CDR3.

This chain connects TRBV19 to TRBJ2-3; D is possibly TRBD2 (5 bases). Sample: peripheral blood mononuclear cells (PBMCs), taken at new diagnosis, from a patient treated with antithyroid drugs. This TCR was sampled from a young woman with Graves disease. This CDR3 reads CASSPSGSDTQYF. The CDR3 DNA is TGTGCCAGTAGTCCCAGCGGTTCAGATACGCAGTATTTT.